This T cell receptor beta chain was profiled in a study of blood T cell repertoires in COVID-19. As for the study in general: Sites across the United States, Italy and Spain contributed samples from acute and convalescent COVID-19. Sample material is recorded as cDNA or gDNA derived from T cells, B-cell-depleted T cells, or PBMCs.

Original processing notes: The authors estimated nucleated cell counts from reference gene primer amplification. Sequencing used immunoSEQ multiplex PCR; TCRdb keeps in-frame clones, though not all of them. For V, J and clone size, that table is used; D and trimming come from the DNA. The sample carries roughly 82,000 clones, 90% recorded once. The sample holds one count of this clone. The sequencing input was peripheral blood. The sequence came from a woman between 50 and 59 years old in a cohort sampled during active COVID-19.

The CDR3 here is CASSKLVLAGERMVYNEQFF. CDR3 nucleotides: TGTGCCAGCAGCAAACTTGTACTAGCGGGAGAGAGAATGGTCTACAATGAGCAGTTCTTC. This chain joins TRBV21-1 and TRBJ2-1; TRBD2 is the table's D call and was not checked against the DNA. TRBV21-1 is marked as a pseudogene. This CDR3 has 20 residues.